What follows describes a single TCR beta chain. The specificity of this receptor is unknown. Nothing much larger sits one base from this clone, and base qualities are not available. CDR1 and CDR2, per the germline V gene (reference sequence), are LNHDA and SQIVND. Inclusive of the bounding cysteine and phenylalanine, the CDR3 is 15 residues long. Solely the CDR3 DNA is kept, with 45 bases framed from the first base. Germline trimming amounts to 2 bases on V and 7 bases on J, with 5 as the count of junction bases outside the gene matches. This entry is derived from a study of memory CD4+ T cells and cytomegalovirus serostatus (dated by TCRdb to the late 2010s). About the full investigation: The roughly 35 healthy Belgian adults in the cohort included 9 who were CMV seropositive and 24 who were CMV seronegative. To replicate a published TCR-based CMV serostatus classifier, the researchers sequenced the CD4+ memory TCRbeta repertoires of a Belgian cohort whose cytomegalovirus serostatus was known.

Genomic DNA was extracted from sorted cells with the Quick-DNA Microprep Kit. Amplification of TCRbeta DNA was done with the immunoSEQ hsTCRbeta kit, following the protocol from the manufacturer. TCRbeta libraries were sequenced on an Illumina MiSeq instrument. The authors' pipeline ran thus. After out-of-frame sequences were removed, 2 million to 2.5 million distinct TCRbeta sequences remained, averaging about 67,000 per individual. Each individual was scored according to the count of around 160 previously reported CMV-associated TCRbeta sequences and the total productive distinct TCRbeta count. A beta-binomial model was reimplemented in Python, and random forests from scikit-learn, run with default parameters, were trained on data from the US cohort. Classifier performance on the Belgian cohort was summarized as median AUC with percentile confidence intervals over 10,000 bootstrap iterations. Entries here come from immuneACCESS through TCRdb and include only in-frame sequences with V and J called. Some clones fail to appear in such tables; in the studies checked, an unresolved V gene covers under half of the shortfall, and the cause of the remainder is unknown. The V and J calls and clone size were taken over from that table, and D and trimming were inferred from the DNA. Present in this sample are 50,000 to 75,000 clones, approximately 78% of which were seen just once. The biggest ten clones account for around 0.9% of the sample.

Overall study outcomes, separate from this receptor: The results were interpreted as suggesting that the CMV-associated TCR signature is largely present in the CD4+ memory repertoire. A median bootstrapped AUC of around 0.94 with a 95% CI of 0.76-1.00 was achieved on the Belgian cohort by the original-framework classifier. Only CD4+CD45RO+ memory cells were sequenced, in contrast to the original study, in which naive and memory CD4+ and CD8+ populations were covered. Among the 150 to 200 previously reported CMV-associated TCRbeta sequences, some 67 showed up in the CD4+ memory repertoires, with each one found in between one and five individuals. For CMV serostatus prediction, a median bootstrapped AUC of about 0.94 was reached with the original framework, and a median bootstrapped AUC of around 0.9 was reached with a US-trained random forest.

A FACSAria II was used to sort memory CD4+ T cells, defined as single viable CD3+CD4+CD8-CD45RO+ cells. CMV serostatus was determined using a Roche Elecsys assay that detects serum IgG against CMV pp150, pp28, p38 and p52. After thawing, total CD4+ T cells were enriched by positive selection with CD4 magnetic microbeads. The samples came from a separate study whose specific focus was interrogating the CD4+ T cell memory repertoire. Peripheral blood mononuclear cells were isolated and cryopreserved according to standard operating procedures, and serum was stored at -80 degrees C. The staining used CD3-PerCP (BW264/56), CD4-APC (RPA-T4), CD45RO-PE (UCHT1) and CD8-Pacific Orange (3B5) antibodies, and Sytox blue was used to exclude non-viable cells.

Sequencing was carried out using memory CD4+ T cells from blood. The rearranged chain carries TRBV19 and TRBJ2-1, with 10 bases matching TRBD1. The sequence was obtained from an adult in good health and CMV-seronegative. The sequenced DNA: TGTGCCAGTAGTATACGCCCGGGACAGGGGAATGAGCAGTTCTTC. It translates to CASSIRPGQGNEQFF.